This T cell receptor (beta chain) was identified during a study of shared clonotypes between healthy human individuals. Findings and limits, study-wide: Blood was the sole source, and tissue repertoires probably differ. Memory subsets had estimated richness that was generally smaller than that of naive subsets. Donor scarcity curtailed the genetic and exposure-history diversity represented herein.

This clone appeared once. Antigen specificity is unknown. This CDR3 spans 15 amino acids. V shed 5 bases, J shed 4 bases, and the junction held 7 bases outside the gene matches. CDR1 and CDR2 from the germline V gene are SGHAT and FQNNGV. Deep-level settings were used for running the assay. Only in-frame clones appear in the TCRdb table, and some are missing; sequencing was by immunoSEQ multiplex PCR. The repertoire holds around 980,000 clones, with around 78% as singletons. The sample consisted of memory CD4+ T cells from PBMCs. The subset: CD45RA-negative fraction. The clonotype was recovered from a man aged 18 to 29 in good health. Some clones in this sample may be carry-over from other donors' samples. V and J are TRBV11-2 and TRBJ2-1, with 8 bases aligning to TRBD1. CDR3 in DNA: TGTGCCAGCAGCGTGCAGGGGGCAAGGTACAATGAGCAGTTCTTC. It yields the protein CASSVQGARYNEQFF.